This TCR beta chain was sequenced in a study of post-analysis software for immune sequencing data. Each TCR beta cDNA library carried unique molecular identifiers. TCRdb processed the PCR reads anew with MiXCR; each CDR3 protein has one entry. Of roughly 870,000 distinct CDR3 sequences in the sample, around 50% were seen once. A word on this clonotype: Its antigen is not known.

Study-level findings and limits: About five TRBV segments occurring more often in patients than controls included TRBV5-6, TRBV5-1 and TRBV20-1.

The V gene's germline CDR1 is SGHRS and CDR2 YFSETQ. V was cut by 5 bases and J by 0 bases, with 13 bases left in between. CDR3 length: 15 amino acids. This receptor was obtained from a girl between 10 and 17 years old with multiple sclerosis. The sequenced sample was blood. The chain recombines TRBV5-1 with TRBJ2-3, with D perhaps TRBD2 (6 bases). CDR3 DNA: TGCGCCAGCAGTACATCGGGAGTTAGCACAGATACGCAGTATTTT. It yields the protein CASSTSGVSTDTQYF.